Each of the 28 T cell receptor beta chains below was sequenced from the same sample in a study of preoperative IRX-2 immunotherapy in early breast cancer. Sequencing was performed with immunoSEQ multiplex PCR; in TCRdb, only in-frame clones are kept and a portion is missing. The profile shows around 1,000 clones, 67% of them singletons. Treatment described: preoperative locoregional IRX-2 cytokine immunotherapy. This material consisted of tumor tissue, taken before IRX-2 immunotherapy. The receptor set was obtained from a human donor with breast cancer.

This clone is large (0.1 to 1%) in the sample. This chain uses TRBV11-3 with TRBJ1-1; D remains ambiguous. From germline, CDR1 is SGHNT and CDR2 YENEEA. The CDR3 length is 14 residues. V was cut by 3 bases and J by 7 bases, with 15 bases left in between. The CDR3 here is CASSLEGTGFEAFF. CDR3 sequence (DNA): TGTGCCAGCAGCTTGGAGGGAACGGGGTTTGAAGCTTTCTTT.

The rearrangement joins TRBV5-1 to TRBJ2-1, with D possibly being TRBD1 (5 bases). The CDR3 runs to 17 residues. Germline V gives CDR1 SGHRS, CDR2 YFSETQ. V dropped 4 bases and J dropped 9 bases, with 26 bases sitting between them. This CDR3 reads CASSPPKGSTGSGEQFF. CDR3 coding DNA: TGCGCCAGCAGCCCACCTAAGGGGTCCACAGGCTCGGGTGAGCAGTTCTTC. The full variable domain, rest sourced from reference TRBV5-1 and TRBJ2-1, is KAGVTQTPRYLIKTRGQQVTLSCSPISGHRSVSWYQQTPGQGLQFLFEYFSETQRNKGNFPGRFSGRQFSNSRSEMNVSTLELGDSALYLCASSPPKGSTGSGEQFFGPGTRLTVL.

V and J are TRBV11-3 and TRBJ2-3; D gene unclear. The germline V and J ends were trimmed by 5 bases and 6 bases, with 15 bases remaining between them. CDR1 is SGHNT, CDR2 YENEEA, per germline. This CDR3 contains 14 residues. Here the CDR3 reads CASSRTPSLDTQYF. The CDR3 coding sequence is TGTGCCAGCAGCCGAACCCCCAGTTTGGATACGCAGTATTTT.

V usage is TRBV6-4 and J usage is TRBJ1-5, with no clear D. Per germline, CDR1 MRHNA and CDR2 SNTAGT. V was cut by 3 bases and J by 3 bases, with 6 bases left in between. This CDR3 contains 13 residues. CDR3 nucleotides: TGTGCCAGCAGTGAACAGCCCAATCAGCCCCAGCATTTT. Amino acids: CASSEQPNQPQHF.

This clone occurred a few times. V is TRBV11-3 and J is TRBJ2-7, with TRBD1 matching over 7 bases. V trimming: 3 bases; J trimming: 4 bases; junction bases outside the gene matches: 9. Germline lookup yields CDR1 SGHNT and CDR2 YENEEA. The CDR3 is 15 residues long. CDR3 DNA: TGTGCCAGCAGCTTGGAAGGGGGCTCTGGGTACGAGCAGTACTTC. This gives the protein CASSLEGGSGYEQYF.

The chain links TRBV6-8 to TRBJ1-5; unclear D gene. V shed 6 bases and J shed 4 bases, with 19 bases lying between them. This CDR3 contains 16 residues. Germline V gene sequence: CDR1 MNHGY, CDR2 SAAAGT. The CDR3 region has the DNA TGTGCCAGCAGCCGGCTAGGGAGTGGAGGAAATCAGCCCCAGCATTTT. It specifies CASSRLGSGGNQPQHF.

This clone showed up just once. The chain employs TRBV29-1 and TRBJ2-3; 7 nucleotides agree with TRBD1. The CDR3 contains 14 residues. The junction had 10 bases not matched to a gene; V was cut back by 7 bases and J by 3 bases. Looked up from germline, CDR1 is SQVTM and CDR2 is ANQGSEA. The CDR3 loop reads CSAQGQGVTDTQYF. The CDR3 bases are TGCAGCGCCCAGGGGCAGGGGGTAACAGATACGCAGTATTTT.

J is TRBJ1-2 and V is TRBV6-8; the D gene is possibly TRBD1 (5 bases). The CDR3 runs 15 residues. Germline V gives CDR1 MNHGY, CDR2 SAAAGT. Trimming cost V 0 bases and J 0 bases, with 8 bases left between them. The CDR3 sequence is CASSYSRGANYGYTF. The DNA of the CDR3 is TGTGCCAGCAGTTACTCGAGGGGAGCTAACTATGGCTACACCTTC.

V is TRBV6-8 and J is TRBJ1-3; D is uncertain. This CDR3 spans 15 amino acids. Germline values: CDR1 MNHGY, CDR2 SAAAGT. The V end lost 5 bases, the J end lost 0 bases, and 11 bases lay between the germline ends. The CDR3 spells CASSRTEVSGNTIYF. The CDR3 nucleotides are TGTGCCAGCAGTAGGACGGAAGTCTCTGGAAACACCATATATTTT.

The chain is built from TRBV10-2 and TRBJ1-6; the D gene is possibly TRBD1 (5 bases). CDR1 WSHSY and CDR2 SAAADI come from the germline V gene. The CDR3 spans 14 residues. Trimming left V 2 bases short and J 6 bases short, with 8 bases between. The CDR3 here is CASSEQGSNSPLHF. For the CDR3, the DNA is TGCGCCAGCAGTGAGCAGGGTTCTAATTCACCCCTCCACTTT.

J is TRBJ1-5 and V is TRBV19; D gene unclear. Trimming pared 6 bases from V and 3 bases from J, leaving 9 bases between. From germline, CDR1 is LNHDA and CDR2 SQIVND (reference sequence). The length of the CDR3 is 13 residues. Written as DNA, the CDR3 is TGTGCCAGTAGCCCAGCGTCCAATCAGCCCCAGCATTTT. This codes for CASSPASNQPQHF.

The V gene is TRBV19, the J gene TRBJ2-5; possible D gene TRBD2, 7 bases. This CDR3 spans 17 amino acids. CDR1 and CDR2 from the germline V gene are LNHDA and SQIVND (reference sequence). V lost 3 bases to trimming and J lost 5 bases, with 22 bases between them. Here the CDR3 DNA reads TGTGCCAGTAGTATTGGGGCGGGGGACACTTCTGTTGAGACCCAGTACTTC. It is translated as CASSIGAGDTSVETQYF.

This chain uses TRBV6-8 with TRBJ2-7; 10 nucleotides align to TRBD2. V shed 7 bases, J shed 7 bases, and the junction held 10 bases outside the gene matches. Germline loops: CDR1 MNHGY, CDR2 SAAAGT. This CDR3 is built from 14 residues. Here the CDR3 reads CASNPAGGSVEQYF. CDR3 DNA: TGTGCCAGCAACCCAGCGGGAGGGTCCGTGGAGCAGTACTTC.

The V call is TRBV29-1, the J call TRBJ1-1, with a tentative D call TRBD1 (6 bases). CDR1 is SQVTM and CDR2 is ANQGSEA in the germline V gene. With 3 bases removed from V and 4 bases from J, the gap between germline ends came to 9 bases. The CDR3 loop spans 12 amino acids. The CDR3 here is CSVESRGTEAFF. DNA of the CDR3: TGCAGCGTTGAGTCCAGGGGCACTGAAGCTTTCTTT.

This rearrangement joins TRBV19 to TRBJ2-6; D gene unclear. This CDR3 region has 14 residues. V dropped 3 bases and J dropped 0 bases, with 3 bases sitting between them. Germline V lookup: CDR1 LNHDA, CDR2 SQIVND (reference sequence). This chain's CDR3 is CASSIRSGANVLTF. DNA of the CDR3: TGTGCCAGTAGTATTCGCTCTGGGGCCAACGTCCTGACTTTC.

This clone appeared a single time. This chain uses TRBV29-1 with TRBJ2-6, with D uncertain. Trimming took off 3 bases at V and 2 bases at J, with 5 bases between the two ends. In germline, CDR1 is SQVTM, CDR2 ANQGSEA. CDR3 length equals 13 residues. The CDR3 here is CSVDNPGANVLTF. The CDR3 nucleotides are TGCAGCGTTGACAACCCTGGGGCCAACGTCCTGACTTTC.

The V gene is TRBV15, the J gene TRBJ2-3; D possibly corresponds to TRBD1 (7 bases). The CDR3 loop spans 14 amino acids. Germline CDR1 and CDR2: LNHNV and YYDKDF (reference sequence). V was trimmed by 5 bases and J by 1 base, leaving 10 bases between them. The CDR3 DNA reads TGTGCCACCAGCGGAGGGACAGGCACAGATACGCAGTATTTT. Translated: CATSGGTGTDTQYF.

The chain links TRBV11-3 to TRBJ2-5; 8 nucleotides align to TRBD2. Germline V gene lookup returns CDR1 SGHNT and CDR2 YENEEA. The CDR3 is 15 amino acids. With V trimmed by 3 bases and J by 3 bases, 6 bases remained unmatched. The CDR3 spells CASSLGLVKEETQYF. CDR3 in DNA: TGTGCCAGCAGCTTGGGACTAGTGAAAGAAGAGACCCAGTACTTC.

The rearrangement uses TRBV6-8 and TRBJ2-5; 12 bases fit TRBD1. Trimming took 6 bases from V and 5 from J; bases not matched to a gene: 4. Per germline, CDR1 MNHGY and CDR2 SAAAGT. There are 14 residues in the CDR3. CDR3 sequence (DNA): TGTGCCAGCAGAATGGGACAGGGGGCCGAGACCCAGTACTTC. This translates into CASRMGQGAETQYF.

This chain links TRBV11-3 with TRBJ1-1; possible D gene TRBD1, 6 bases. This CDR3 comprises 15 residues. V lost 7 bases and J 4 bases, leaving 19 bases between the germline ends. CDR1 and CDR2 (germline): SGHNT, YENEEA. The CDR3 loop reads CASTSRGGRGTEAFF. CDR3 in DNA: TGTGCCAGCACCTCCAGGGGCGGGAGGGGCACTGAAGCTTTCTTT.

The gene calls are TRBV6-8 and TRBJ2-7, with D possibly TRBD2 on 5 matching bases. CDR1 and CDR2 from the germline V gene are MNHGY and SAAAGT. Trimming cost V 7 bases and J 0 bases, with 16 bases left between them. The CDR3 sequence is 15 residues long. CDR3 region: CASTRLTPNSYEQYF. CDR3 DNA: TGTGCCAGCACCAGACTAACCCCAAACTCCTACGAGCAGTACTTC.

The chain has TRBV6-8 and TRBJ2-2; D is possibly TRBD2 (5 bases). CDR3 size: 14 residues. V was cut by 6 bases and J by 6 bases, with 14 bases left in between. Germline V gene lookup returns CDR1 MNHGY and CDR2 SAAAGT. CDR3: CASSLAYPPGELFF. The CDR3 DNA is TGTGCCAGCAGCCTAGCATACCCACCCGGGGAGCTGTTTTTT.

This clone showed up just a few times. The J gene is TRBJ2-7, the V gene TRBV19; 7 nucleotides align to TRBD1. The CDR3 spans 13 residues. In germline, CDR1 is LNHDA, CDR2 SQIVND (reference sequence). Germline trimming cut 7 bases from V and 6 bases from J; bases unmatched to any gene: 9. CDR3 bases: TGTGCCAGTAAAATGGGACAGTGGAGCGAGCAGTACTTC. Residues: CASKMGQWSEQYF.

This rearrangement joins TRBV18 to TRBJ2-3, with 8 bases aligning to TRBD1. The CDR3 has 18 amino acids. CDR1 KGHSH and CDR2 LQKENI come from the germline V gene. The J segment lost 0 bases and the V segment lost 1 base, leaving 9 bases of the junction unmatched. CDR3 in DNA: TGTGCCAGCTCACCACTTCCCCCCGGGACAGGAAGCACAGATACGCAGTATTTT. It is translated as CASSPLPPGTGSTDTQYF. The whole variable domain, remainder taken from reference TRBV18 and TRBJ2-3, is NAGVMQNPRHLVRRRGQEARLRCSPMKGHSHVYWYRQLPEEGLKFMVYLQKENIIDESGMPKERFSAEFPKEGPSILRIQQVVRGDSAAYFCASSPLPPGTGSTDTQYFGPGTRLTVL.

V usage is TRBV11-3 and J usage is TRBJ2-7; D uncertain. The CDR3 is made up of 15 amino acids. The V gene lost 3 bases and the J gene lost 7 bases, with 19 bases spanning the gap. Germline V CDR1 and CDR2: SGHNT, YENEEA. CDR3 loop: CASSLVGFSLREQYF. CDR3 nucleotide sequence: TGTGCCAGCAGCTTGGTGGGGTTCTCTCTGCGAGAGCAGTACTTC.

This clone was seen a handful of times. The CDR3 DNA reads TGTGCCAGCAGTGAAGAAGAAACAGGGGGTTCACCCCTCCACTTT. Its translation is CASSEEETGGSPLHF. This sequence joins TRBV9 and TRBJ1-6; 8 bases line up with TRBD1. This CDR3 is 15 amino acids long. Looked up from germline, CDR1 is SGDLS and CDR2 is YYNGEE. Trimming at V came to 5 bases and at J to 9 bases, leaving 10 bases not matched to a gene.

The chain joins TRBV6-8 to TRBJ2-5, with D possibly TRBD2 on 5 matching bases. The ends were cut back, 6 bases at V and 10 bases at J, with 18 bases in the middle. Germline-derived CDR1 and CDR2 are MNHGY and SAAAGT. The CDR3 spans 13 residues. The CDR3: CASRGEGSRDQYF. DNA of the CDR3: TGTGCCAGCAGAGGCGAAGGCAGCCGGGACCAGTACTTC.

This clone appeared a few times. The chain has TRBV29-1 and TRBJ2-1, with 9 positions matching TRBD1. Trimming at V came to 7 bases and at J to 4 bases, leaving 14 bases not matched to a gene. The CDR3 totals 16 residues. Germline CDR1 SQVTM, CDR2 ANQGSEA. The CDR3 nucleotides are TGCAGCGCTTTCGGCCTGCGGGACAGGGATTACAATGAGCAGTTCTTC. This encodes CSAFGLRDRDYNEQFF.